The T cell receptor beta chain under discussion was sequenced for a study of blood T cell repertoires in COVID-19. Study details: Acute-phase and convalescent COVID-19 samples originated in the United States, Italy and Spain. PBMCs, B-cell-depleted T cells, or T cells provided the cDNA or gDNA that made up the material.

The germline V gene encodes CDR1 SGHRS and CDR2 YFSETQ. V dropped 0 bases and J dropped 0 bases, with 11 bases sitting between them. The CDR3 contains 16 residues. Under the authors' procedure: For nucleated cells, counts were estimated from reference gene primer amplification. Profiled with immunoSEQ multiplex PCR; TCRdb holds only in-frame clones, not every one. D and trimming come from the DNA, and the V and J calls and clone size come from that table. The table records fewer than 200,000 clones, approximately 80% of them present only once. The sample comprised peripheral blood. The chain uses TRBV5-1 and TRBJ2-3; D perhaps matches TRBD2 (6 bases). This sequence originates from a woman aged 80 or over with acute or convalescent COVID-19. CDR3 in DNA: TGCGCCAGCAGCTTGGGAGCGGGCACTAGCACAGATACGCAGTATTTT. This encodes CASSLGAGTSTDTQYF. Filled out from reference TRBV5-1 and TRBJ2-3, the complete variable domain reads KAGVTQTPRYLIKTRGQQVTLSCSPISGHRSVSWYQQTPGQGLQFLFEYFSETQRNKGNFPGRFSGRQFSNSRSEMNVSTLELGDSALYLCASSLGAGTSTDTQYFGPGTRLTVL.